This TCR beta chain was sequenced in a study of identical twins. The study's findings and limits: High-abundance cord blood beta clonotypes had fewer insertions; memory repertoires showed none. Twins' excess sharing was less marked for out-of-frame beta sequences.

One entry per CDR3 protein, called by TCRdb with MiXCR from the 5' RACE reads. The sample lists some 500,000 distinct CDR3 sequences, 11% to 15% occurring once. Notes on this clonotype: No antigen is known for it.

This sample was also put to use in a study of yellow fever vaccine responses in identical twins.

This sequence was found in a woman aged 18-29 years in good health. What was sequenced was CD4+ T cells sorted from blood.

CDR3 in DNA: TGTGCCGGAAAATCAGGGCGGGAGGGCCGAGGTACGCAGTATTTT. This gives the protein CAGKSGREGRGTQYF. The chain combines TRBV7-2 with TRBJ2-3, with TRBD2 matching 9 bases. Germline assignment: CDR1 SGHTA and CDR2 FQGNSA. The V segment lost 11 bases and the J segment 8 bases; nucleotides outside the gene matches: 17. The length of the CDR3 is 15 residues.